This T cell receptor (beta chain) was found in a study of OX40 agonist ivuxolimab in advanced cancers. It was autoimmune disease history or systemic immunosuppression that excluded patients. The V gene's germline CDR1 is MDHEN and CDR2 SYDVKM. This CDR3 region has 16 residues. V was pared by 5 bases and J by 0 bases, with 16 bases between. TCRdb's copy holds only in-frame clones and misses some; the assay was immunoSEQ multiplex PCR. Of about 27,000 clones in the sample, less than 90% were seen once. This receptor was obtained from an adult with an advanced solid tumor such as melanoma, head and neck, liver or kidney cancer. The starting material was CD4+ or CD8+ T cells sorted from blood, obtained in a trial of the OX40 agonist ivuxolimab. The chain joins TRBV28 to TRBJ1-1, with D maybe TRBD1 (5 bases). The CDR3 coding sequence is TGTGCCAGCAGTCTACCAGCGACAGACATGAACACTGAAGCTTTCTTT. Protein: CASSLPATDMNTEAFF.